These 16 T cell receptor beta chains originate from one sample sequenced in a study of blood T cells in healthy people across ages. A second roughly 6 to 11 cycle PCR used barcoded and J-beta primers. One entry per CDR3 protein results from TCRdb running MiXCR on the 5' RACE reads. The sample carries hundreds of thousands of distinct CDR3 sequences, roughly three fifths recorded once. The specimen was blood. The receptors here all came from a man aged 40-50 years in good health.

This clonotype was seen ten or more times. The V call is TRBV5-1, the J call TRBJ2-5; D may be TRBD1 (5 bases). The CDR3 sequence is 11 residues long. Trimming shortened V by 5 bases and J by 6 bases, and 8 bases separated the two germline ends. Germline V gene sequence: CDR1 SGHRS, CDR2 YFSETQ. CDR3 residues: CASRAGQTQYF. Here the CDR3 DNA reads TGCGCCAGCAGAGCAGGGCAGACCCAGTACTTC.

The rearrangement links TRBV20-1 to TRBJ1-5; TRBD1 is a possible D gene (6 bases). The CDR3 consists of 12 residues. Trimming shortened V by 7 bases and J by 6 bases, and 13 bases separated the two germline ends. Germline V gene data show CDR1 as DFQATT and CDR2 as SNEGSKA (reference sequence). CDR3: CSVQGMGQPQHF. The CDR3 bases are TGCAGTGTACAGGGAATGGGTCAGCCCCAGCATTTT.

The chain employs TRBV29-1 and TRBJ2-5, with 11 bases that match TRBD2. This CDR3 is built from 17 residues. V was pared by 2 bases and J by 2 bases, with 10 bases of the junction left unmatched. Germline V CDR1 and CDR2: SQVTM, ANQGSEA. The CDR3, as DNA: TGCAGCGTTGAAACTAGCGGGAGAGAATACTTTCAAGAGACCCAGTACTTC. It specifies CSVETSGREYFQETQYF.

Remarks on this clonotype: The germline gene is not matched at one end of the junction; a read error may be the cause. J is TRBJ2-3 and V is TRBV15; 9 bases fit TRBD1. Germline CDR1 reads LNHNV; CDR2 reads YYDKDF (reference sequence). The CDR3 totals 14 residues. The CDR3 loop is CAAAGTGSTDTLYF. The CDR3 DNA is TGTGCCGCAGCCGGGACAGGGTCTACAGATACGCTGTATTTT. The variable domain in full, completed from reference TRBV15 and TRBJ2-3, reads DAMVIQNPRYQVTQFGKPVTLSCSQTLNHNVMYWYQQKSSQAPKLLFHYYDKDFNNEADTPDNFQSRRPNTSFCFLDIRSPGLGDTAMYLCAAAGTGSTDTLYFGPGTRLTVL.

This clonotype was observed a handful of times. This chain links TRBV27 with TRBJ2-3; D gene uncertain. V shed 5 bases and J shed 2 bases, with 11 bases lying between them. Germline V lookup: CDR1 MNHEY, CDR2 SMNVEV (reference sequence). The CDR3 is made up of 14 amino acids. CDR3 nucleotides: TGTGCCAGCAGTCCAATCCGGGCCACAGATACGCAGTATTTT. This sequence encodes CASSPIRATDTQYF.

This clonotype appeared a few times. The genes are TRBV7-3 and TRBJ2-1; D is possibly TRBD1 (6 bases). Trimming shortened V by 0 bases and J by 9 bases, and 21 bases separated the two germline ends. Germline CDR1 SGHTA, CDR2 FQGTGA. This CDR3 contains 17 residues. This CDR3 reads CASSLTFTGTKGREQFF. The CDR3 DNA is TGTGCCAGCAGCTTAACTTTTACCGGGACAAAGGGGCGTGAGCAGTTCTTC. Filled out from reference TRBV7-3 and TRBJ2-1, the complete variable domain reads GAGVSQTPSNKVTEKGKYVELRCDPISGHTALYWYRQSLGQGPEFLIYFQGTGAADDSGLPNDRFFAVRPEGSVSTLKIQRTERGDSAVYLCASSLTFTGTKGREQFFGPGTRLTVL.

This clonotype was counted a single time. The chain has TRBV6-2 or TRBV6-3 and TRBJ1-2; D gene uncertain. Germline CDR1 reads MNHEY; CDR2 reads SVGEGT. The CDR3 contains 12 residues. V was pared by 6 bases and J by 8 bases, with 13 bases between. The CDR3 protein is CASSHDGGGYTF. The CDR3, as DNA: TGTGCCAGCAGCCACGATGGTGGCGGCTACACCTTC.

The CDR3 DNA reads TGTGCCAGCAGCCAGGCGCGGACTGGGGGAGGCTATGGCTACACCTTC. Protein sequence: CASSQARTGGGYGYTF. This chain uses TRBV14 with TRBJ1-2, with D perhaps TRBD1 (5 bases). CDR3 size: 16 residues. V was clipped by 3 bases and J by 4 bases, with 18 bases between them. Per germline, CDR1 SGHDN and CDR2 FVKESK.

The chain joins TRBV14 to TRBJ2-3, with a possible D match to TRBD2 (6 bases). The V end lost 8 bases, the J end lost 0 bases, and 6 bases lay between the germline ends. CDR1 is SGHDN, CDR2 FVKESK, per germline. The CDR3 spans 12 residues. For the CDR3, the DNA is TGTGCCAGCGGGAGGAGCACAGATACGCAGTATTTT. Its protein product is CASGRSTDTQYF.

This clonotype was counted a few times. The chain couples TRBV11-2 to TRBJ2-3, with TRBD2 matching 9 bases. CDR3 length: 16 amino acids. CDR1 is SGHAT, CDR2 FQNNGV, per germline. V was clipped by 3 bases and J by 2 bases; unmatched bases: 6. In nucleotides, the CDR3 is TGTGCCAGCAGCTTTATTTCTAGCGGGGCCACAGATACGCAGTATTTT. Protein product: CASSFISSGATDTQYF.

The chain employs TRBV25-1 and TRBJ2-5; 11 nucleotides match TRBD1. The CDR3 consists of 15 residues. With V trimmed by 5 bases and J by 5 bases, 7 bases remained unmatched. Germline assignment: CDR1 MGHDK and CDR2 SYGVNS. The chain's CDR3 is CASSKGQGAWETQYF. DNA of the CDR3: TGTGCCAGCAGTAAAGGACAGGGGGCTTGGGAGACCCAGTACTTC.

In this sample, this clonotype turned up a few times. This rearrangement joins TRBV10-3 to TRBJ2-3; D gene unclear. Deletions cut 0 bases from V and 5 bases from J, with 3 bases between. Germline CDR1 reads ENHRY; CDR2 reads SYGVKD. The length of the CDR3 is 12 residues. This chain's CDR3 is CAISESRDTQYF. As DNA, the CDR3 is TGTGCCATCAGTGAGTCGAGAGATACGCAGTATTTT.

The V call is TRBV5-1, the J call TRBJ2-3; TRBD2 agrees at 9 bases. Germline CDR1 is SGHRS and CDR2 is YFSETQ. Losses at the gene ends were 0 bases for V and 0 bases for J; bases not matched to a gene: 8. This CDR3 spans 18 amino acids. CDR3 region: CASSLARGLAKSTDTQYF. Written as DNA, the CDR3 is TGCGCCAGCAGCTTGGCCAGAGGACTAGCGAAGAGCACAGATACGCAGTATTTT.

V usage is TRBV7-3 and J usage is TRBJ2-1, with 8 bases lining up with TRBD1. Trimming removed 5 bases from V and 5 bases from J; junction bases left unmatched: 5. The germline V gene encodes CDR1 SGHTA and CDR2 FQGTGA. This CDR3 has 14 amino acids. In nucleotides, the CDR3 is TGTGCCAGCAGCGTCAGACAGGGGAACAATGAGCAGTTCTTC. This sequence encodes CASSVRQGNNEQFF.

V gene TRBV7-9 combines with J gene TRBJ1-5; the D gene is possibly TRBD1 (6 bases). V shed 4 bases and J shed 12 bases, with 19 bases lying between them. CDR1 and CDR2 from the germline V gene are SEHNR and FQNEAQ (reference sequence). The CDR3 extends over 14 amino acids. In DNA form, the CDR3 reads TGTGCCAGCAGCTACGGATCGGCAGGGGCCGTCCAGCATTTT. Amino acid sequence: CASSYGSAGAVQHF.

The chain links TRBV7-3 to TRBJ1-6; D remains unclear. The CDR3 has 14 amino acids. Germline V gene sequence: CDR1 SGHTA, CDR2 FQGTGA. Trimming took off 0 bases at V and 10 bases at J, with 10 bases between the two ends. The CDR3 DNA is TGTGCCAGCAGCTTAACTCCCGGCCAGTCACCCCTCCACTTT. This sequence encodes CASSLTPGQSPLHF.